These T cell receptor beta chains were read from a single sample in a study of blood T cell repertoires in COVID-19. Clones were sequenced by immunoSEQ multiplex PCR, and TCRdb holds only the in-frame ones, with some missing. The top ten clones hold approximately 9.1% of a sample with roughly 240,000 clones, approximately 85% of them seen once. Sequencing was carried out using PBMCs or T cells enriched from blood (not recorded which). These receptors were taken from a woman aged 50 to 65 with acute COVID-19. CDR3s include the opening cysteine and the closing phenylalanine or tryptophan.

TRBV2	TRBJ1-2	CASSEVGGVYGYTF
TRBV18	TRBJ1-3	CASSPPRDSGNTIYF
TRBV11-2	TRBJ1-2	CASSSFGQGAGYTF
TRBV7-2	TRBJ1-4	CASSSRGPNEKLFF
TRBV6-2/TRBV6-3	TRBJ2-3	CASSREYGVITDTQYF
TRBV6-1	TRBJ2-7	CASSEPYGYEQYF
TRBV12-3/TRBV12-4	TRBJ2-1	CASSLGTADEQFF
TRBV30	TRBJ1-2	CAWSREYPYGYTF
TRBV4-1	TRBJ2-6	CASSQNPGQGRSSGANVLTF
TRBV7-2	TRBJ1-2	CASSLGTGGGYTF
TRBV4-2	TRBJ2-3	CASSQRLAGGDTQYF
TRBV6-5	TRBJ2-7	CASSPVNSYEQYF
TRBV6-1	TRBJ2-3	CASSAPRDSLYIATQYF
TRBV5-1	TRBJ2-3	CASSKEDASTDTQYF
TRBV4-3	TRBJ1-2	CASSGGFLYGYTF
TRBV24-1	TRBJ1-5	CATSDDRQGGQPQHF
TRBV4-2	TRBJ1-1	CASSQARSTGTEAFF
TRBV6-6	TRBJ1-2	CASSYSRTGEYGYTF
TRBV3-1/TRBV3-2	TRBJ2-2	CASRTGFIGELFF
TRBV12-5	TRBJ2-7	CASGLALYEQYF
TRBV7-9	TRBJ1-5	CASSSTGTQPQHF
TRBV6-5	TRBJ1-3	CASSPGGSSGNTIYF